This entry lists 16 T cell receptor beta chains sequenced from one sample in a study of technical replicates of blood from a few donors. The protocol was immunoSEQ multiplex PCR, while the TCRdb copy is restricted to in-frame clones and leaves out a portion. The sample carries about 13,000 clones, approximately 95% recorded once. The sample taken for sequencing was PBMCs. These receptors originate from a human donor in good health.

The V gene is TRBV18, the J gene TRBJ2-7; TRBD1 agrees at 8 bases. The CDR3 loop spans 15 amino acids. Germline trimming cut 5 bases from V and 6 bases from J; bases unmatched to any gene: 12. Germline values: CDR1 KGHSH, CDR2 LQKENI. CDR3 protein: CASSKPQGGGFEQYF. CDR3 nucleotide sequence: TGTGCCAGCTCAAAACCACAGGGGGGTGGATTCGAGCAGTACTTC.

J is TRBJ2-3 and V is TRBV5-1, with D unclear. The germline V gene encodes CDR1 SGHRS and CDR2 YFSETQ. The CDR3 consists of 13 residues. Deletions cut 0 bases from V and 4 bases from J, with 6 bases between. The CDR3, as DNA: TGCGCCAGCAGCTTGGGGAGTTCAGATACGCAGTATTTT. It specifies CASSLGSSDTQYF.

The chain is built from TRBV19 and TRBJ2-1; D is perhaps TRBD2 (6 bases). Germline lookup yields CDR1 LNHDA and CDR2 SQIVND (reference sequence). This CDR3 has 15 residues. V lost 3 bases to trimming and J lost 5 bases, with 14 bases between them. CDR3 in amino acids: CASSIRIGGNNEQFF. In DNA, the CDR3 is TGTGCCAGTAGTATTCGTATCGGCGGGAACAATGAGCAGTTCTTC. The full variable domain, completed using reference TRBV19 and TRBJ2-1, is DGGITQSPKYLFRKEGQNVTLSCEQNLNHDAMYWYRQDPGQGLRLIYYSQIVNDFQKGDIAEGYSVSREKKESFPLTVTSAQKNPTAFYLCASSIRIGGNNEQFFGPGTRLTVL.

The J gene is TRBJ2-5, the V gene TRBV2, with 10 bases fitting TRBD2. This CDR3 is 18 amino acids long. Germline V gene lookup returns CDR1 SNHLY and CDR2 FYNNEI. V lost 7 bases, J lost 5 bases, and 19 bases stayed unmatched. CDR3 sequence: CASIRDGPLLAGTETQYF. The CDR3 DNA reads TGTGCCAGCATTCGGGACGGACCTCTACTAGCGGGGACGGAGACCCAGTACTTC.

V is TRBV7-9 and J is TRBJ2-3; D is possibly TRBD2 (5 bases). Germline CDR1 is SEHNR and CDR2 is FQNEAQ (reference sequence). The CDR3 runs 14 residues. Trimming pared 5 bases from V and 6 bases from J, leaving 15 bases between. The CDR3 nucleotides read TGTGCCAGCAGCACACTAGGGCAGAGGGATACGCAGTATTTT. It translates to CASSTLGQRDTQYF.

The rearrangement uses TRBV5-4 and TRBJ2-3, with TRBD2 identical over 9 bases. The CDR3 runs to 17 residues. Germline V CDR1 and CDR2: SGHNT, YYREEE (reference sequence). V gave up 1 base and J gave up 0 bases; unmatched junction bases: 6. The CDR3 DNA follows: TGTGCCAGCAGCTTGTTTCTAGCGGGATCTAGCACAGATACGCAGTATTTT. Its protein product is CASSLFLAGSSTDTQYF.

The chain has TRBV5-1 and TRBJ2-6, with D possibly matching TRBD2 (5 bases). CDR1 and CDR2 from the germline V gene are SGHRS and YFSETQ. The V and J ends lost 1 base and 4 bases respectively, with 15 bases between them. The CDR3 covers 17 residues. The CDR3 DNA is TGCGCCAGCAGCTTGCGGCCGGGTACGGGGGGGGCCAACGTCCTGACTTTC. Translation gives CASSLRPGTGGANVLTF.

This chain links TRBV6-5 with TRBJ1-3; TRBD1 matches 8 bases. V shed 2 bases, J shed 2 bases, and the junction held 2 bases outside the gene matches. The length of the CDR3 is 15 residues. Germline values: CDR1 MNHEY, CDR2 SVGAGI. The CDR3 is CASSYGTGPGNTIYF. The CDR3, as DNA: TGTGCCAGCAGTTACGGGACAGGACCTGGAAACACCATATATTTT.

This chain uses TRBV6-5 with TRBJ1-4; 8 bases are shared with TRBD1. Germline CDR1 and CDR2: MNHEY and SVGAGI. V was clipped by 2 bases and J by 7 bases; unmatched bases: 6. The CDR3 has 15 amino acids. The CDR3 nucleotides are TGTGCCAGCAGTTACGGTAGCAGGGGGCTTGAAAAACTGTTTTTT. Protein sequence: CASSYGSRGLEKLFF.

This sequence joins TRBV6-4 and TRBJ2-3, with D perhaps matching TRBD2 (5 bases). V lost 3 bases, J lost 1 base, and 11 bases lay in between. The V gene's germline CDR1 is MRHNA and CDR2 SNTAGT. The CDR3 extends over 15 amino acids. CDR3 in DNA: TGTGCCAGCAGTGAGATCGCGGGTCGCACAGATACGCAGTATTTT. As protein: CASSEIAGRTDTQYF.

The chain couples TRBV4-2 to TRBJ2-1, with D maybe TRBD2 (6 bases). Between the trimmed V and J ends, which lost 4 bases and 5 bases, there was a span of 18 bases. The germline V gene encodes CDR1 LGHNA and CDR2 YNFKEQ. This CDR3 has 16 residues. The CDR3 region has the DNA TGTGCCAGCAGCCCCTATAGCGGTTCGCCAGACAATGAGCAGTTCTTC. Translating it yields CASSPYSGSPDNEQFF.

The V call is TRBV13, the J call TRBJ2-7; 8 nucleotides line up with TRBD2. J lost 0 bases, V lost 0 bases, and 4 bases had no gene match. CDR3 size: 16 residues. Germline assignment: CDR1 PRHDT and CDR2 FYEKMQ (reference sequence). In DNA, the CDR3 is TGTGCCAGCAGCTTAGGGACGGGAGGGAGCTCCTACGAGCAGTACTTC. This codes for CASSLGTGGSSYEQYF.

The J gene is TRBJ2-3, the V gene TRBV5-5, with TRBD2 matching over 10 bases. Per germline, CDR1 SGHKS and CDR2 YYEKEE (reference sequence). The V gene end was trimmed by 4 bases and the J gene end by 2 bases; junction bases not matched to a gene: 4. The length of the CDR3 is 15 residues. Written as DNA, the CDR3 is TGTGCCAGCAGCCTGACTAGCGGGTTCACAGATACGCAGTATTTT. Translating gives CASSLTSGFTDTQYF.

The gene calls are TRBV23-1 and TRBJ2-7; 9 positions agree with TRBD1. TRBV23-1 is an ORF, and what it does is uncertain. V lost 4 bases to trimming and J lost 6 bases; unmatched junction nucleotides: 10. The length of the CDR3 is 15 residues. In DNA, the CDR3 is TGCGCCAGCAGTCCACGGACAGGGGTAGTTTTCGAGCAGTACTTC. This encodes CASSPRTGVVFEQYF.

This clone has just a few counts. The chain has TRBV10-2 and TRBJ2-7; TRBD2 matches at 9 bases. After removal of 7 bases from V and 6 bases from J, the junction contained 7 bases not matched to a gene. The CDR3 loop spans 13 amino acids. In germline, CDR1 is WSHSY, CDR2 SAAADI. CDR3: CASIKAGGIEQYF. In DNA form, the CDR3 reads TGCGCCAGCATCAAAGCGGGGGGAATCGAGCAGTACTTC.

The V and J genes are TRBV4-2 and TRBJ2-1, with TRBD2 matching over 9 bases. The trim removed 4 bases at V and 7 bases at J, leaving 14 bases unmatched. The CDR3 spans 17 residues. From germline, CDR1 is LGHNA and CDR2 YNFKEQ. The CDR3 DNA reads TGTGCCAGCAGCCTATCCACCGGGACTAGCCCAAGAAATGAGCAGTTCTTC. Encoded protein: CASSLSTGTSPRNEQFF.